The 18 T cell receptor beta chains below all came from one sample that was sequenced in a study of blood T cell repertoires in COVID-19. TCRdb's table, derived via immunoSEQ multiplex PCR, lists solely in-frame clones and lacks some. This table holds 95,000 to 100,000 clones, more than 65% found once. The sample comprised peripheral blood. The receptors come from a woman of 80 years or more with acute or convalescent COVID-19.

The V and J genes are TRBV6-5 and TRBJ2-3; 9 positions match TRBD2. CDR1 and CDR2 from the germline V gene are MNHEY and SVGAGI. The length of the CDR3 is 13 residues. The trim removed 5 bases at V and 8 bases at J, leaving 5 bases unmatched. DNA of the CDR3: TGTGCCAGCAGTAGCGGGGGGTTTGGTACGCAGTATTTT. Protein sequence: CASSSGGFGTQYF.

CDR3 nucleotides: TGTGCCAGCAGCGCAACCGGGACTAGCGGGGGGCCCACCGGGGAGCTGTTTTTT. It specifies CASSATGTSGGPTGELFF. The chain combines TRBV7-2 with TRBJ2-2, with 15 nucleotides matching TRBD2. The J segment lost 4 bases and the V segment lost 5 bases, leaving 8 bases of the junction unmatched. Germline V lookup: CDR1 SGHTA, CDR2 FQGNSA. The CDR3 totals 18 residues.

The J gene is TRBJ2-6, the V gene TRBV18; a weak D match, TRBD2 (6 bases). V dropped 3 bases and J dropped 4 bases, with 19 bases sitting between them. CDR3 length: 18 residues. Germline V gives CDR1 KGHSH, CDR2 LQKENI. In nucleotides, the CDR3 is TGTGCCAGCTCACCCAGGGAAGCGGGCCCGGGGGGGGCCAACGTCCTGACTTTC. Translation gives CASSPREAGPGGANVLTF.

The rearrangement uses TRBV2 and TRBJ1-1; D gene ambiguous. Germline CDR1 and CDR2: SNHLY and FYNNEI. V dropped 7 bases and J dropped 2 bases, with 11 bases sitting between them. The CDR3 consists of 13 residues. The CDR3 nucleotides read TGTGCCAGCAACAGAGCCAAAAACACTGAAGCTTTCTTT. As protein: CASNRAKNTEAFF.

This clone was seen more than once but under ten times. The gene calls are TRBV5-4 and TRBJ1-1, with D possibly TRBD1 on 6 matching bases. CDR3 length: 16 residues. Trimming took off 0 bases at V and 3 bases at J, with 15 bases between the two ends. In germline, CDR1 is SGHNT, CDR2 YYREEE (reference sequence). CDR3 residues: CASSLGVGALYTEAFF. The CDR3 DNA sequence: TGTGCCAGCAGCTTGGGTGTGGGGGCTTTGTACACTGAAGCTTTCTTT.

The chain links TRBV4-3 to TRBJ1-5; TRBD1 aligns across 8 bases. CDR1 LGHNA and CDR2 YSLEER come from the germline V gene. V shed 4 bases and J 5 bases; nucleotides not matched to a gene: 7. This CDR3 comprises 15 residues. The CDR3 region has the DNA TGCGCCAGCAGCCGAGAACAGGGGGGGGATCAGCCCCAGCATTTT. As protein: CASSREQGGDQPQHF.

The V call is TRBV5-6, the J call TRBJ1-1; no reliable D call. Germline V gives CDR1 SGHDT, CDR2 YYEEEE. The CDR3 spans 11 residues. Trimming pared 3 bases from V and 3 bases from J, leaving 3 bases between. This chain's CDR3 is CASSSDTEAFF. CDR3 nucleotide sequence: TGTGCCAGCAGCTCGGACACTGAAGCTTTCTTT.

This chain uses TRBV7-3 with TRBJ2-2, with a tentative D call TRBD1 (7 bases). Deletions cut 5 bases from V and 7 bases from J, with 20 bases between. CDR1 SGHTA and CDR2 FQGTGA come from the germline V gene. The CDR3 extends over 16 amino acids. This chain's CDR3 is CASSPQGGRGDGELFF. In DNA form, the CDR3 reads TGTGCCAGCAGCCCCCAGGGGGGACGAGGGGACGGGGAGCTGTTTTTT.

The chain has TRBV6-5 and TRBJ1-2, with TRBD1 matching 11 bases. Unmatched junction bases numbered 7, after V lost 5 bases and J lost 8 bases. The germline V gene has CDR1 MNHEY and CDR2 SVGAGI. The CDR3 consists of 14 residues. The CDR3 protein is CASSKDRGQSGYTF. In nucleotides, the CDR3 is TGTGCCAGCAGTAAGGACAGGGGGCAAAGCGGCTACACCTTC.

V usage is TRBV4-2 and J usage is TRBJ1-2; unclear D gene. This CDR3 has 19 residues. Germline V CDR1 and CDR2: LGHNA, YNFKEQ. V shed 0 bases and J shed 4 bases, with 24 bases lying between them. The chain's CDR3 is CASSQDLVPRAGSSYGYTF. The CDR3 DNA is TGTGCCAGCAGCCAAGATCTCGTCCCCCGTGCGGGGTCGAGCTATGGCTACACCTTC.

This chain links TRBV24-1 with TRBJ2-2; D not certain. V lost 1 base and J 2 bases, leaving 4 bases between the germline ends. The CDR3 length is 14 residues. Germline values: CDR1 KGHDR, CDR2 SFDVKD. The CDR3 here is CATSDFSNTGELFF. The CDR3 coding sequence is TGTGCCACCAGTGATTTCTCCAACACCGGGGAGCTGTTTTTT.

This chain joins TRBV7-9 and TRBJ1-1; D unclear. This CDR3 spans 13 amino acids. The V and J ends lost 2 bases and 1 base respectively, with 5 bases between them. Looked up from germline, CDR1 is SEHNR and CDR2 is FQNEAQ (reference sequence). CDR3 sequence: CASSLRGNTEAFF. For the CDR3, the DNA is TGTGCCAGCAGCTTACGGGGGAACACTGAAGCTTTCTTT.

V gene TRBV7-2 combines with J gene TRBJ1-2; the match to TRBD1 covers 8 bases. The CDR3 spans 15 residues. The trim removed 1 base at V and 4 bases at J, leaving 5 bases unmatched. Germline V gene lookup returns CDR1 SGHTA and CDR2 FQGNSA. Here the CDR3 reads CASSLDRGTGYGYTF. CDR3 sequence (DNA): TGTGCCAGCAGCTTAGACAGGGGGACTGGCTATGGCTACACCTTC. Using reference TRBV7-2 and TRBJ1-2 for the parts outside the CDR3, the full variable domain is GAGVSQSPSNKVTEKGKDVELRCDPISGHTALYWYRQSLGQGLEFLIYFQGNSAPDKSGLPSDRFSAERTGGSVSTLTIQRTQQEDSAVYLCASSLDRGTGYGYTFGSGTRLTVV.

The J gene is TRBJ1-6, the V gene TRBV10-2; 10 nucleotides line up with TRBD1. The V gene's germline CDR1 is WSHSY and CDR2 SAAADI. V dropped 6 bases and J dropped 3; count of bases not matched to a gene: 5. The CDR3 length is 16 residues. CDR3 nucleotides: TGCGCCAGCAGGATGAGGACAGGGGGCTATAATTCACCCCTCCACTTT. This sequence encodes CASRMRTGGYNSPLHF.

This rearrangement joins TRBV4-3 to TRBJ1-3; D is perhaps TRBD1 (6 bases). V shed 0 bases and J shed 0 bases, with 9 bases lying between them. The CDR3 has 16 residues. Looked up from germline, CDR1 is LGHNA and CDR2 is YSLEER. In nucleotides, the CDR3 is TGCGCCAGCAGCCAAGATTGGGGGCCCTCTGGAAACACCATATATTTT. It codes for CASSQDWGPSGNTIYF.

V is TRBV7-9 and J is TRBJ1-3; D unclear. The CDR3 loop spans 14 amino acids. CDR1 and CDR2 (germline): SEHNR, FQNEAQ (reference sequence). Trimming stripped 0 bases from V and 4 bases from J, with 7 bases between. The CDR3 region is CASSLAILGNTIYF. CDR3 bases: TGTGCCAGCAGCTTAGCAATCTTGGGAAACACCATATATTTT.

V is TRBV5-1 and J is TRBJ1-2; D gene uncertain. With 4 bases removed from V and 6 bases from J, the gap between germline ends came to 25 bases. This CDR3 spans 17 amino acids. Per germline, CDR1 SGHRS and CDR2 YFSETQ. The CDR3 DNA reads TGCGCCAGCAGCCCTGCGGGTAACGGCCCCTTTCTCGATGGCTACACCTTC. Translating it yields CASSPAGNGPFLDGYTF.

The chain is built from TRBV28 and TRBJ1-4, with D hard to call. The V and J ends lost 4 bases and 9 bases respectively, with 9 bases between them. There are 12 residues in the CDR3. CDR1 MDHEN and CDR2 SYDVKM come from the germline V gene. CDR3 amino acids: CASSSQVKKLFF. CDR3 DNA sequence: TGTGCCAGCAGTTCCCAGGTCAAAAAACTGTTTTTT.